These 8 T cell receptor beta chains originate from one sample sequenced in a study of cytomegalovirus exposure and HLA in healthy donors. A multiplex PCR was run with 60 Vbeta primers and 13 Jbeta primers. Repertoires were generated with immunoSEQ multiplex PCR, while TCRdb's copy carries only in-frame clones and drops some. The data contain roughly 200,000 clones, roughly 85% of them singletons. Specimen: PBMCs. The receptors were gathered from a woman in her twenties or thirties in good health and CMV-seropositive.

This clone was counted a single time. The chain combines TRBV10-3 with TRBJ2-3; tentative D call: TRBD1 (6 bases). The CDR3 extends over 13 amino acids. The V and J ends lost 3 bases and 4 bases respectively, with 8 bases between them. Per the germline V gene, CDR1 is ENHRY and CDR2 is SYGVKD. This CDR3 reads CAISENRADTQYF. In nucleotides, the CDR3 is TGTGCCATCAGTGAAAACAGGGCAGATACGCAGTATTTT.

The rearrangement joins TRBV4-3 to TRBJ2-7, with a weak D call TRBD1 (6 bases). Germline CDR1 LGHNA, CDR2 YSLEER. The CDR3 has 14 amino acids. V gave up 6 bases and J gave up 6 bases, with 18 bases separating them. This chain's CDR3 is CASSADSLNVEQYF. DNA for the CDR3: TGCGCCAGCAGTGCGGACAGCCTAAATGTCGAGCAGTACTTC.

This clone was seen a few times. The CDR3 nucleotides are TGTGCCAGCAGTGAGCGAAGGATGCTACCCCTAGCCTATGGCTACACCTTC. Protein sequence: CASSERRMLPLAYGYTF. The chain is built from TRBV2 and TRBJ1-2; unclear D gene. Per the germline V gene, CDR1 is SNHLY and CDR2 is FYNNEI. The length of the CDR3 is 17 residues. V was cut by 3 bases and J by 4 bases, with 21 bases left in between.

This clone was seen a few times. The chain's CDR3 is CASSQESGTGGEKLFF. For the CDR3, the DNA is TGTGCCAGCAGCCAAGAGAGTGGGACAGGGGGGGAAAAACTGTTTTTT. J is TRBJ1-4 and V is TRBV5-8; 11 nucleotides agree with TRBD1. Trimming at V came to 4 bases and at J to 8 bases, leaving 10 bases not matched to a gene. Germline assignment: CDR1 SGHTS and CDR2 YDEGEE. This CDR3 is 16 amino acids long.

The genes are TRBV5-4 and TRBJ1-2; TRBD1 is a possible D gene (6 bases). Germline assignment: CDR1 SGHNT and CDR2 YYREEE (reference sequence). The length of the CDR3 is 14 residues. The V end lost 1 base, the J end lost 8 bases, and 15 bases lay between the germline ends. The CDR3 nucleotides read TGTGCCAGCAGCTTGTACAGGGCAGGTAACGGCTACACCTTC. This encodes CASSLYRAGNGYTF.

V gene TRBV7-2 combines with J gene TRBJ2-1; 9 nucleotides match TRBD2. This CDR3 comprises 18 residues. The V gene's germline CDR1 is SGHTA and CDR2 FQGNSA. The junction had 10 bases not matched to a gene; V was cut back by 1 base and J by 3 bases. The CDR3 protein is CASSLDASGVLIYNEQFF. DNA of the CDR3: TGTGCCAGCAGCTTAGATGCTAGCGGGGTACTAATCTACAATGAGCAGTTCTTC.

The CDR3 sequence: CASTRGQGAAGYTF. CDR3 DNA sequence: TGTGCCAGCACCCGAGGACAGGGAGCAGCGGGCTACACCTTC. The V call is TRBV2, the J call TRBJ1-2, with TRBD1 matching 8 bases. The CDR3 runs to 14 residues. The ends lost 7 bases at V and 8 bases at J; junction bases unmatched: 12. Germline lookup yields CDR1 SNHLY and CDR2 FYNNEI.

The chain joins TRBV5-8 to TRBJ2-7, with a possible D match to TRBD1 (5 bases). The CDR3 covers 14 residues. CDR1 and CDR2 from the germline V gene are SGHTS and YDEGEE. Trimming shortened V by 0 bases and J by 3 bases, and 10 bases separated the two germline ends. CDR3 nucleotide sequence: TGTGCCAGCAGCTTGGGCTGGCAGGGCTACGAGCAGTACTTC. It is translated as CASSLGWQGYEQYF. Looking up the rest from reference TRBV5-8 and TRBJ2-7 gives the full variable domain: EAGVTQSPTHLIKTRGQQATLRCSPISGHTSVYWYQQALGLGLQFLLWYDEGEERNRGNFPPRFSGRQFPNYSSELNVNALELEDSALYLCASSLGWQGYEQYFGPGTRLTVT.